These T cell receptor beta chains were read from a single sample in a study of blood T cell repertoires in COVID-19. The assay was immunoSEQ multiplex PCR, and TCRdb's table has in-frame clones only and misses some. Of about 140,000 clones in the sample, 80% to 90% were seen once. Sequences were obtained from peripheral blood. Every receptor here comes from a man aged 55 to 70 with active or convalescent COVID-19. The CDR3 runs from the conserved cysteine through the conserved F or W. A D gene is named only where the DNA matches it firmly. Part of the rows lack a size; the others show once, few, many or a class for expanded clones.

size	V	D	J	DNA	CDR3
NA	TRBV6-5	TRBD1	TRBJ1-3	TGTGCCAGCAGCCAGGACAGGGGGCATGGAAACACCATATATTTT	CASSQDRGHGNTIYF
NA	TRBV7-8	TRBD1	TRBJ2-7	TGTGCCAGCAGTTTATTTCAGGGCAACAGGGACAGGGCCTACGAGCAGTACTTC	CASSLFQGNRDRAYEQYF
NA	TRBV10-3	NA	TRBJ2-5	TGTGCCATAGGACAGATCCAAGAGACCCAGTACTTC	CAIGQIQETQYF
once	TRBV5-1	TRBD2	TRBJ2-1	TGCGCCAGCAGCCGGACTAGCGGTTACAATGAGCAGTTCTTC	CASSRTSGYNEQFF
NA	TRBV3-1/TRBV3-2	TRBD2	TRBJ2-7	TGTGCCAGCAGCCAAGGATCGGGAGGGCCGTCCCCTTACGAGCAGTACTTC	CASSQGSGGPSPYEQYF
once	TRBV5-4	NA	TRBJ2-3	TGTGCCAGCAGCCCCTCAGGGGTAAGCGGGGACAGCACAGATACGCAGTATTTT	CASSPSGVSGDSTDTQYF
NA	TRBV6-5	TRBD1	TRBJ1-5	TGTGCCAGCAGCTCGACAGGGGGCGGCAATCAGCCCCAGCATTTT	CASSSTGGGNQPQHF
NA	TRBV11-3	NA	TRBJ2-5	TGTGCCAGCAGCTTAGAACCCGGGGGGACCCAGTACTTC	CASSLEPGGTQYF
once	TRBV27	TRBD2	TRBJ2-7	TGTGCCAGCAGTAATCGGGCGGGAGTGTACGAGCAGTACTTC	CASSNRAGVYEQYF
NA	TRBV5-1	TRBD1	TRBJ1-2	TGCGCCAGCAGCTCTAGACAGGGCGGAAGGGATGGCTACACCTTC	CASSSRQGGRDGYTF
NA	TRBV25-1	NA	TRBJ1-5	TGTGCCAGCAGTGAGGGGGCTGGCAATCAGCCCCAGCATTTT	CASSEGAGNQPQHF
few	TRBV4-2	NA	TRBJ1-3	TGTGCCAGCAGCCAGGTTGGGAGTACGGGAAACACCATATATTTT	CASSQVGSTGNTIYF
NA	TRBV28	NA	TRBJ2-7	TGTGCCAGCAGTTCCCCCAGGGGGGTCGACGAGCAGTACTTC	CASSSPRGVDEQYF
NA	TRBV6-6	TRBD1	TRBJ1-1	TGTGCCAGCAGTTACTCGGACAGGGGTGAAGCTTTCTTT	CASSYSDRGEAFF
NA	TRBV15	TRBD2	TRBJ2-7	TGTGCCACCAGGGGGACTAGCGGGAGAGTCGGGGAGCAGTACTTC	CATRGTSGRVGEQYF
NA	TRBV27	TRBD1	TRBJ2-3	TGTGCCAGCAGCCTACCGGCTACAGGGGGGGATACGCAGTATTTT	CASSLPATGGDTQYF
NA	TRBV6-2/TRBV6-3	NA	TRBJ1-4	TGTGCCAGCAGCCCCGGGGGGGCTAATGAAAAACTGTTTTTT	CASSPGGANEKLFF
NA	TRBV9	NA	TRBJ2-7	TGTGCCAGCAGCCCCCGAGGGAGCGGAGCTGTTACCTACGAGCAGTACTTC	CASSPRGSGAVTYEQYF
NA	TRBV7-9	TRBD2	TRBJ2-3	TGTGCCAGCAGCTTACTAGCGGGAAGTCCAGATACGCAGTATTTT	CASSLLAGSPDTQYF
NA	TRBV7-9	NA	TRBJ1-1	TGTGCCAGCAGCTTAGCGCAGGGGAGCGTAGCTTTCTTT	CASSLAQGSVAFF
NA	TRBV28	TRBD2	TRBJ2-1	TGTGCCAGCAGTCGGGGGACTAGCATGAGGTTGATTGGGCAGTTCTTC	CASSRGTSMRLIGQFF
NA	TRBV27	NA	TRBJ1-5	TGTGCCAGCAGTTTGAACAGACACAATCAGCCCCAGCATTTT	CASSLNRHNQPQHF
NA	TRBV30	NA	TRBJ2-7	TGTGCCTGGAGTTGGGACTTTGCCTACGAGCAGTACTTC	CAWSWDFAYEQYF
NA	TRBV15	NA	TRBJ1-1	TGTGCCACCAGCTTTAAATGGAGGAGAGGACTTATGAACACTGAAGCTTTCTTT	CATSFKWRRGLMNTEAFF
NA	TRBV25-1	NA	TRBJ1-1	TGTGCCAGCACTAACCCGGGGACTGAAGCTTTCTTT	CASTNPGTEAFF
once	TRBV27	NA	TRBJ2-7	TGTGCCAGCAGTCGGCATGCCGGGAGCTCCTACGAGCAGTACTTC	CASSRHAGSSYEQYF
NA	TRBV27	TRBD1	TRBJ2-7	TGTGCCAGCTCGATAGGACAGGGGGGTTACGAGCAGTACTTC	CASSIGQGGYEQYF
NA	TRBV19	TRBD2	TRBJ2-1	TGTGCCAGTAGTATAACTAGCGGGGTCTACAATGAGCAGTTCTTC	CASSITSGVYNEQFF
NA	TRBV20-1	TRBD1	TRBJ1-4	TGCAGTGCTAGTAGGCAGGGGGCTAGGGTCCCAACTAATGAAAAACTGTTTTTT	CSASRQGARVPTNEKLFF
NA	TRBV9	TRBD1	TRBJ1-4	TGTGCCAGCAGCGTAGGTGAAGACAGGGGTGAAAAACTGTTTTTT	CASSVGEDRGEKLFF
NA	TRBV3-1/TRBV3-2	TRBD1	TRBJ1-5	TGTGCCAGCAGCGAAGGAGGGGGCATGAATCAGCCCCAGCATTTT	CASSEGGGMNQPQHF
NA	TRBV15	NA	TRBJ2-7	TGTGCCACCAGCAGGAGCCTGGGCAGGGACTACGAGCAGTACTTC	CATSRSLGRDYEQYF
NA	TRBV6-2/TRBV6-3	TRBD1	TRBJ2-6	TGTGCCAGCAGTAATCGGGACAGGGTAAGAGGGGCCAACGTCCTGACTTTC	CASSNRDRVRGANVLTF
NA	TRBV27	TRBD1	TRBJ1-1	TGTGCCAGCAGCCACAACTCCGGGACAGGGGTACGGGGCACTGAAGCTTTCTTT	CASSHNSGTGVRGTEAFF
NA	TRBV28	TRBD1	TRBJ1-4	TGTGCCAGCAGTTGGGTTAGGGGACAGGGGGGGAAAGACGAAAAACTGTTTTTT	CASSWVRGQGGKDEKLFF
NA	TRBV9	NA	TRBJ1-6	TGTGCCAGCAGCGCCAGCCAGGGCCATAATTCACCCCTCCACTTT	CASSASQGHNSPLHF